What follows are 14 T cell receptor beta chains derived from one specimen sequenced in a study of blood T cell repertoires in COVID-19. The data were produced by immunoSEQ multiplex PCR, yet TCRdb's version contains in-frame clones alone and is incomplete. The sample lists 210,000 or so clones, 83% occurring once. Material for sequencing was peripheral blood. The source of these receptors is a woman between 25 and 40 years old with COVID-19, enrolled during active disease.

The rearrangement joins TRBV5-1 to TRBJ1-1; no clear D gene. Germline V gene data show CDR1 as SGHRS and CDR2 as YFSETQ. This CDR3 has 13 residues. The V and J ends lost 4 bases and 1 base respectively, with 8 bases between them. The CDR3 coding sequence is TGCGCCAGCAGCCCTGGGCCGAACACTGAAGCTTTCTTT. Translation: CASSPGPNTEAFF.

This CDR3 reads CASSLDGTGSTEAFF. The CDR3 nucleotides are TGTGCCAGCAGCTTAGATGGGACAGGGAGCACTGAAGCTTTCTTT. V is TRBV11-3 and J is TRBJ1-1, with TRBD1 matching over 9 bases. Germline V CDR1 and CDR2: SGHNT, YENEEA. The CDR3 covers 15 residues. V lost 0 bases to trimming and J lost 4 bases; unmatched junction nucleotides: 3. Together with reference TRBV11-3 and TRBJ1-1, the CDR3 gives the full variable domain: EAGVVQSPRYKIIEKKQPVAFWCNPISGHNTLYWYLQNLGQGPELLIRYENEEAVDDSQLPKDRFSAERLKGVDSTLKIQPAELGDSAVYLCASSLDGTGSTEAFFGQGTRLTVV.

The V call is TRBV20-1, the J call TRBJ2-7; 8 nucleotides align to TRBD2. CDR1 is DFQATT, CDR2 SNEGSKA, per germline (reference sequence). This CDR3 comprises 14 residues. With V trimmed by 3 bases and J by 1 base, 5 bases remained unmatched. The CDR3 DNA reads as TGCAGTGCTAGTTCGGGGGGGTCGTCCTACGAGCAGTACTTC. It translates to CSASSGGSSYEQYF.

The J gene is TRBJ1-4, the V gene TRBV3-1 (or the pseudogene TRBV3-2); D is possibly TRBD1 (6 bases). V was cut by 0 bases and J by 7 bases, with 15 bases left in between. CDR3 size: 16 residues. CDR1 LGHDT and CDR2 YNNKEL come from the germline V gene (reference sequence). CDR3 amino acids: CASSQDRGTKGEKLFF. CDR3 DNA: TGTGCCAGCAGCCAAGATAGGGGGACTAAGGGTGAAAAACTGTTTTTT.

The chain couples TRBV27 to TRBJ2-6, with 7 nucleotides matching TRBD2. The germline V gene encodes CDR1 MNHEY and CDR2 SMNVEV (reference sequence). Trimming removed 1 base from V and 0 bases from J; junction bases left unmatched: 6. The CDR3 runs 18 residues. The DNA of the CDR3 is TGTGCCAGCAGTTTATTTGGCGGGAGTAGCTCTGGGGCCAACGTCCTGACTTTC. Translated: CASSLFGGSSSGANVLTF.

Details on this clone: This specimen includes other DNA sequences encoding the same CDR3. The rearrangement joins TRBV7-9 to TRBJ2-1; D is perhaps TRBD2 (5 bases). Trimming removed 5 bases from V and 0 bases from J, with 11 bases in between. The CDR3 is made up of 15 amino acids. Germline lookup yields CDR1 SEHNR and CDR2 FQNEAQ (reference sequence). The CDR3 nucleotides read TGTGCCAGCAGCCTTAGCGAGAGCTCCTACAATGAGCAGTTCTTC. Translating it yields CASSLSESSYNEQFF.

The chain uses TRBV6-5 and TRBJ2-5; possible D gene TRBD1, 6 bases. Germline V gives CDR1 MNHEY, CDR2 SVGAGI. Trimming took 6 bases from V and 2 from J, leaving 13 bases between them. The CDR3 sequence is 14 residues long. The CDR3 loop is CASSNRQAQETQYF. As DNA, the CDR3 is TGTGCCAGCAGCAACAGACAGGCACAAGAGACCCAGTACTTC.

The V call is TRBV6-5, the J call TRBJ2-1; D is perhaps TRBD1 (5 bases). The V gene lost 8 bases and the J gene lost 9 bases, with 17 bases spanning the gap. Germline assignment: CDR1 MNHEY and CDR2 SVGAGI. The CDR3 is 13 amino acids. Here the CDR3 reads CASGLGLSGEQFF. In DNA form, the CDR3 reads TGTGCCAGCGGATTGGGGCTTTCTGGTGAGCAGTTCTTC.

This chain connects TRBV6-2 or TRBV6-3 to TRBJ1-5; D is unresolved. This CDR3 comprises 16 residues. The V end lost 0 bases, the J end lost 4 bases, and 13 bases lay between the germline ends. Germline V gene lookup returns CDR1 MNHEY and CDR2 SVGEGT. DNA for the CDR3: TGTGCCAGCAGTTACTCTACAGCCGCCGGTAATCAGCCCCAGCATTTT. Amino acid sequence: CASSYSTAAGNQPQHF.

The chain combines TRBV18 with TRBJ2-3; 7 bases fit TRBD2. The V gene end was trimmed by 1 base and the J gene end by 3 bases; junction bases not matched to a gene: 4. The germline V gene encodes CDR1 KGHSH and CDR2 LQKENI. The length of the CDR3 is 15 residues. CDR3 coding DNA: TGTGCCAGCTCACCACTTAGCGGGCAGACAGATACGCAGTATTTT. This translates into CASSPLSGQTDTQYF.

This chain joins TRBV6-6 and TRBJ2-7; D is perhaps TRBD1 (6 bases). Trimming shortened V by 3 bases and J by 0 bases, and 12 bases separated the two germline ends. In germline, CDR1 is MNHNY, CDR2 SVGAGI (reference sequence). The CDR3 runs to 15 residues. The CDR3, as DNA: TGTGCCAGCAGTTATGAGGGACAAAGCTCCTACGAGCAGTACTTC. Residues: CASSYEGQSSYEQYF.

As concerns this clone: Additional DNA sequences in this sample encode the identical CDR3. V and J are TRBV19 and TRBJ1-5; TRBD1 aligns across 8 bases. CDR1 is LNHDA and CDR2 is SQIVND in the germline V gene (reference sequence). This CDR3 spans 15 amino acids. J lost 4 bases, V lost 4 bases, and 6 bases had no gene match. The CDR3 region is CASSTGQGGNQPQHF. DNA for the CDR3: TGTGCCAGTAGTACCGGACAGGGAGGGAATCAGCCCCAGCATTTT.

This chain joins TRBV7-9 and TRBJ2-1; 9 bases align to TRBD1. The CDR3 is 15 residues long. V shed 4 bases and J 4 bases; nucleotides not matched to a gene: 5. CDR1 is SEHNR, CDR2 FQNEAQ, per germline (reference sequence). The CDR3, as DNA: TGTGCCAGCAGCTCGTTGGACAGGGGATACAATGAGCAGTTCTTC. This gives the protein CASSSLDRGYNEQFF. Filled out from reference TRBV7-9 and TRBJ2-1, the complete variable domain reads DTGVSQNPRHKITKRGQNVTFRCDPISEHNRLYWYRQTLGQGPEFLTYFQNEAQLEKSRLLSDRFSAERPKGSFSTLEIQRTEQGDSAMYLCASSSLDRGYNEQFFGPGTRLTVL.

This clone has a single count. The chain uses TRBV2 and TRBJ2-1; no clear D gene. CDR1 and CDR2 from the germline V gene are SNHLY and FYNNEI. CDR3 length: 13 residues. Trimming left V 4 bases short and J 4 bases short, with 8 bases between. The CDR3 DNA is TGTGCCAGCAGTGGCACACAATACAATGAGCAGTTCTTC. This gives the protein CASSGTQYNEQFF.